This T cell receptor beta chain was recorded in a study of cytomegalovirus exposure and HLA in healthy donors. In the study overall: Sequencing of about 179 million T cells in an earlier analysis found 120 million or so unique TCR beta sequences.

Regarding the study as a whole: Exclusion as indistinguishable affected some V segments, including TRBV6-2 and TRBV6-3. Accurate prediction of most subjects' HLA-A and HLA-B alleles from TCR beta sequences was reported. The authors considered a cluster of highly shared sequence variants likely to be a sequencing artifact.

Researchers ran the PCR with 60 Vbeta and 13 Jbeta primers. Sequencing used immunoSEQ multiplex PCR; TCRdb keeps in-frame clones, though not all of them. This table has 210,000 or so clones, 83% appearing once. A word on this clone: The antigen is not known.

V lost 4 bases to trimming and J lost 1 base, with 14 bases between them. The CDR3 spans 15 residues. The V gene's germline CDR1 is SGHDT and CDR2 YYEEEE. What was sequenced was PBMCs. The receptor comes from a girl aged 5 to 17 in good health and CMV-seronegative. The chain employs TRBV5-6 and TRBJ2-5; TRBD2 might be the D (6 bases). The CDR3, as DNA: TGTGCCAGCAGCCGTGCGGCGGGAATCCAAGAGACCCAGTACTTC. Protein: CASSRAAGIQETQYF.